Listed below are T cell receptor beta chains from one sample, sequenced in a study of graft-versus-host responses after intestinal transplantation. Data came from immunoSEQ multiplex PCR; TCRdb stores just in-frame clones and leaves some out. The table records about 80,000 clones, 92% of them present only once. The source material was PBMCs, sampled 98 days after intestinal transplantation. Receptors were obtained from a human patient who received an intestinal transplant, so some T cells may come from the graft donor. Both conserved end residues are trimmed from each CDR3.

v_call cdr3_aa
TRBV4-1 ASSQEPPGQGASGYGYT
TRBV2 ASGETEYSNQPQH
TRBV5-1 ASSLSGRDEQF
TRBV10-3 AIRERLAGGRDTQY
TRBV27 ASSLLGSAADTQY
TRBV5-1 ASSLGTSDADTQY
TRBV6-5 ASTQAALGSPLH
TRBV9 ASSVDARVYEQY
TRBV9 ASSVARDNEAF
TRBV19 ASSLLAGGRYTQY
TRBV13 ASSFRVGTYEQY
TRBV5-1 ASSLGQYEQY
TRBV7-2 ASSLEWRASGEQY
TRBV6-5 ASSSRVGANSPLH
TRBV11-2 ASSPGHSDSGNTIY
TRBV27 ASSLVGTTDTQY
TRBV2 ASSPSGGATDTQY
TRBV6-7 ASSYPIPGANVLT
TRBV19 ASSGQFTGHSYEQY
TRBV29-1 SVEVAGGGTEAF
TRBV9 ASSVEGFYTDTQY
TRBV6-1 ASAESAAEQF
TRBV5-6 ASSFRANTY
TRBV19 ASSIRTGRAGAGELF
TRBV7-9 ASSGRQGAGVEETQY
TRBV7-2 ASSPWGNYGYT
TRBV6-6 ASSYGPRVGKETQY
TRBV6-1 ASSPTGSSYNEQF
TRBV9 ASSVRDAHNEKLF
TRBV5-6 ASSARQRITYEQY
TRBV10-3 AISRQGSYNEQF
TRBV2 ASDDSNEKLF
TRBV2 AGKAGGLTDTQY
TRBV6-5 ASSIVWGQPQH
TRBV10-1 ASSRVITDTQY
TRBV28 ASSPVVGGGFQETQY
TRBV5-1 ASKGRFSYEQY
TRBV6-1 ASSPGAQGFHEQY
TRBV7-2 ASTLSGLNTGELF
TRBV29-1 SVEDPENYGYT
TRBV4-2 ASSPTGSISLSNQPQH
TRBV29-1 SVGGGGTEAF
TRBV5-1 ASSLWPSGTGVPPSYEQY
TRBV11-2 ASSLEETQY
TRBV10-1 ASSDGGSGEKLF
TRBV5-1 ASSPGGFGNQPQH
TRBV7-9 AGDSPGREDLTGELF
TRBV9 AIPAGDRANEKLF
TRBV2 ASSEGGLSSYNSPLH
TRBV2 ASRLRQETQY
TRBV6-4 ASSASGFYEQY
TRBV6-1 ASSGEREGYNEQF
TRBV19 ASSVTSGTDTQY
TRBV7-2 ASSLGQRGHNEQF
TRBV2 ASTGLAGAGTGELF